A selection of T cell receptor beta chains follows, all from one sample in a study of shared clonotypes between healthy human individuals. The table came from immunoSEQ multiplex PCR; TCRdb's copy has only in-frame clones and leaves some out. The table includes about 2.5 million clones, just under 95% detected once. The sequencing sample was made of naive CD4+ T cells from PBMCs. The receptor source for this set is a man younger than 30 in good health. Some clones in this sample may be carry-over from other donors' samples. Each CDR3 is given with its conserved first and last residue. The D gene is left open where the match is weak. For some rows the clone size is stated as once, few or many, or as a class when expanded; others skip it.

j_call v_call d_call clone_size cdr3_nt cdr3_aa
TRBJ1-1 TRBV28 NA once TGTGCCAGCATTACTTCTACGGGCACCGAAGCTTTCTTT CASITSTGTEAFF
TRBJ2-7 TRBV19 NA NA TGTGCCAGTAGGCCCGGGGACTTTGCCTCCTACGAGCAGTACTTC CASRPGDFASYEQYF
TRBJ2-7 TRBV30 NA NA TGTGCCTGGAGGGACAACTCCTACGAGCAGTACTTC CAWRDNSYEQYF
TRBJ1-2 TRBV15 TRBD1 NA TGTGCCACCAGCAGCTCTACAGGGGGCCACTATGGCTACACCTTC CATSSSTGGHYGYTF
TRBJ1-1 TRBV11-2 TRBD1 NA TGTGCCAGCAGCTTTCACCTACAGGGGGCTGAAGCTTTCTTT CASSFHLQGAEAFF
TRBJ2-7 TRBV29-1 NA NA TGCAGCGTTGAAGCCCGCCGGGGCTACGAGCAGTACTTC CSVEARRGYEQYF
TRBJ1-5 TRBV7-8 NA once TGTGCCAGCAGCCTGGGACGGTCATACAATCAGCCCCAGCATTTT CASSLGRSYNQPQHF
TRBJ2-7 TRBV6-1 TRBD2 NA TGTGCCAGCAGTGTAAGCGGGAGCCGCGAGCAGTACTTC CASSVSGSREQYF
TRBJ2-2 TRBV5-6 TRBD2 NA TGTGCCAGCAGCCTAATAGCGGGAGGGCCATATACCGGGGAGCTGTTTTTT CASSLIAGGPYTGELFF
TRBJ2-1 TRBV7-2 TRBD2 NA TGTGCCAGCAGCGCCGGAATGGGGCGGGAGGTACTCTTC CASSAGMGREVLF
TRBJ2-3 TRBV18 TRBD2 NA TGTGCCAGCTCACGCGCAGGACTAGCGGGGGGCACAGATACGCAGTATTTT CASSRAGLAGGTDTQYF
TRBJ2-7 TRBV28 NA NA TGTGCCAGCAGTGGGATGACATGGGATTTAGATTACGAGCAGTACTTC CASSGMTWDLDYEQYF
TRBJ2-3 TRBV7-2 NA NA TGTGCCAGCAGTTCCGCTGGCACAGATACGCAGTATTTT CASSSAGTDTQYF
TRBJ1-4 TRBV28 TRBD1 NA TGTGCCAGCAGTTTACAGGGGGCAATTAATGAAAAACTGTTTTTT CASSLQGAINEKLFF
TRBJ2-2 TRBV9 TRBD2 NA TGTGCCAGCAGCGTAGGACTAGCGGGAGTTTCCGGGGAGCTGTTTTTT CASSVGLAGVSGELFF
TRBJ1-5 TRBV7-2 TRBD1 NA TGTGCCAGCAGCATAGGACAGGGATGGGATCAGCCCCAGCATTTT CASSIGQGWDQPQHF
TRBJ2-5 TRBV5-1 TRBD2 NA TGCGCCAGCAGCTTGGGACTAGCGGGTGGGATCGCGGAGACCCAGTACTTC CASSLGLAGGIAETQYF
TRBJ1-1 TRBV5-1 NA NA TGCGCCAGCAGCCTCTTCGGTCAGAACACTGAAGCTTTCTTT CASSLFGQNTEAFF
TRBJ1-5 TRBV6-1 TRBD1 NA TGTGCCAGCGGGGGACAGGTGGATCAGCCCCAGCATTTT CASGGQVDQPQHF
TRBJ1-4 TRBV6-6 TRBD1 NA TGTGCCAGCGGGCAGGGGGCGGGTGAAAAACTGTTTTTT CASGQGAGEKLFF
TRBJ2-2 TRBV27 TRBD1 NA TGTGCCAGCAGTTTTGGGACAGTTACGGGGGAGCTGTTTTTT CASSFGTVTGELFF
TRBJ2-3 TRBV5-4 TRBD2 NA TGTGCCAGCAGCGTGACTAGCACTAGCACAGATACGCAGTATTTT CASSVTSTSTDTQYF
TRBJ2-7 TRBV10-3 NA NA TGTGCCATCAGTGAGTCCGGTTACGAGCAGTACTTC CAISESGYEQYF
TRBJ2-1 TRBV6-1 TRBD1 NA TGTGCCAGCAGTGGGAGACAGGGAGACTCCTACAATGAGCAGTTCTTC CASSGRQGDSYNEQFF
TRBJ1-2 TRBV11-2 NA NA TGTGCCAGCAGCTTAGGGCTCGCATGGGGTGGCTACACCTTC CASSLGLAWGGYTF
TRBJ1-5 TRBV18 NA NA TGTGCCAGCTCACCATGGTATAGCAATCAGCCCCAGCATTTT CASSPWYSNQPQHF
TRBJ2-2 TRBV2 TRBD1 NA TGTGCCAGCAGAAAAGGACAGGGTTCATACGGGGAGCTGTTTTTT CASRKGQGSYGELFF
TRBJ2-7 TRBV27 TRBD1 NA TGTGCCAGCAGTCCACTGGGTCGACAGGGTCTAAGCTACGAGCAGTACTTC CASSPLGRQGLSYEQYF
TRBJ2-2 TRBV7-6 NA NA TGTGCCAGCAGCCGCTTGAGATCGGAGCAGACCGGGGAGCTGTTTTTT CASSRLRSEQTGELFF
TRBJ1-2 TRBV28 TRBD1 NA TGTGCCAGCAGTCTAGGGAGGGGGCATGGCTACACCTTC CASSLGRGHGYTF
TRBJ1-4 TRBV6-1 TRBD1 once TGTGCCAGCAGTGAAAGACAGGGGGCTAATGAAAAACTGTTTTTT CASSERQGANEKLFF
TRBJ2-1 TRBV19 NA NA TGTGCCAGTGGTGAGGCATCGGCCTACAATGAGCAGTTCTTC CASGEASAYNEQFF
TRBJ2-2 TRBV4-3 NA NA TGCGCCAGCAGCCAAGATATGCGCGGGCCCGGGGAGCTGTTTTTT CASSQDMRGPGELFF
TRBJ2-2 TRBV10-3 TRBD2 NA TGTGCCATCGGGAAGCGGGAGGGAAACAAAGATAACACCGGGGAGCTGTTTTTT CAIGKREGNKDNTGELFF
TRBJ2-6 TRBV2 NA NA TGTGCCTCGGGGAGGCGGCTCTCTGGGGCCAACGTCCTGACTTTC CASGRRLSGANVLTF
TRBJ2-3 TRBV28 NA NA TGTGCCAGCAGTTCGCCAGCCAGCACAGATACGCAGTATTTT CASSSPASTDTQYF
TRBJ2-5 TRBV6-1 NA NA TGTGCCAGCAGTGAAGCGGCAGAAGGGACCCAGTACTTC CASSEAAEGTQYF
TRBJ2-7 TRBV28 NA NA TGTGCCAGCAGCCAGAGGTACGAGCAGTACTTC CASSQRYEQYF
TRBJ1-2 TRBV6-5 TRBD1 NA TGTGCCAGCCGGCAGGGGGGGCTTGGTGGCTACACCTTC CASRQGGLGGYTF
TRBJ2-2 TRBV7-3 TRBD2 NA TGTGCCAGCAGCTCCCAAGCGGGATTCGCCGGGGAGCTGTTTTTT CASSSQAGFAGELFF
TRBJ1-4 TRBV7-9 NA NA TGTGCCAGCAGCCCCATGGGGGGGCATGGTGAAAAACTGTTTTTT CASSPMGGHGEKLFF
TRBJ1-3 TRBV7-9 NA NA TGTGCCAGCACCATCCGGGACTCTGGAAACACCATATATTTT CASTIRDSGNTIYF
TRBJ2-1 TRBV28 TRBD1 NA TGTGCCAGCAGCTTGCGACAGGGGGCTCCCTACAATGAGCAGTTCTTC CASSLRQGAPYNEQFF
TRBJ2-1 TRBV28 TRBD1 NA TGTGCCAGCAGTTGGGGGACAGCGATATACAATGAGCAGTTCTTC CASSWGTAIYNEQFF
TRBJ2-1 TRBV19 NA NA TGTGCCAGTAGTTCGACAGGAACGGGTGAGCAGTTCTTC CASSSTGTGEQFF
TRBJ1-5 TRBV14 TRBD1 NA TGTGCCGGAGGGACAGGGGTTAGCAATCAGCCCCAGCATTTT CAGGTGVSNQPQHF
TRBJ2-4 TRBV11-2 NA NA TGTGCCAGCAGCTTAGATCCAGCGGGAAACATTCAGTACTTC CASSLDPAGNIQYF
TRBJ1-6 TRBV5-1 NA NA TGCGCCAGCAGCTTGTTGAGTCGACAGCCAAATTCACCCCTCCACTTT CASSLLSRQPNSPLHF
TRBJ2-7 TRBV6-6 TRBD1 NA TGTGCCAGCAGTTACCCACAGGGGCATCACTCCTACGAGCAGTACTTC CASSYPQGHHSYEQYF
TRBJ2-5 TRBV28 NA once TGTGCCTGCTCGGGGGTCACCCAAGAGACCCAGTACTTC CACSGVTQETQYF
TRBJ2-6 TRBV7-2 NA once TGTGCCAGTAGCTTAGCGACGTTCAGCTCTGGGGCCAACGTCCTGACTTTC CASSLATFSSGANVLTF